What follows describes a single T cell receptor beta chain. Its cognate antigen is unknown. Through a sample-barcoded 5' primer and a J-beta primer mix, a second PCR was run for roughly 6 to 11 cycles. TCRdb called the 5' RACE reads again in MiXCR, with one record for every CDR3 protein. The sample has roughly 1.7 million distinct CDR3 sequences; roughly 32% are singletons. The CDR3 covers 17 residues. Germline loops: CDR1 SGHDN, CDR2 FVKESK. After removal of 1 base from V and 5 bases from J, the junction contained 9 bases not matched to a gene. This record belongs to a study of blood T cells in healthy people across ages. Study in general: Template switching picked up about one barcoded beta molecule for each two T cells. Whole-study findings and limits: A strong correlation was seen between TCR beta diversity and naive T cell percentage. Investigators treated diversity estimates from one million T cells as underestimates.

The rearrangement joins TRBV14 to TRBJ1-2, with 11 nucleotides matching TRBD1. The receptor was derived from a woman in her twenties or thirties in good health. The sample comprised blood. CDR3 sequence reads: CASSQAGPGQGAYGYTF. The CDR3 DNA reads TGTGCCAGCAGCCAAGCGGGCCCAGGACAGGGGGCTTATGGCTACACCTTC. The variable domain in full, with the rest retrieved from reference TRBV14 and TRBJ1-2, is EAGVTQFPSHSVIEKGQTVTLRCDPISGHDNLYWYRRVMGKEIKFLLHFVKESKQDESGMPNNRFLAERTGGTYSTLKVQPAELEDSGVYFCASSQAGPGQGAYGYTFGSGTRLTVV.